The 21 T cell receptor beta chains below all came from one sample that was sequenced in a study of Ad26.COV2.S vaccination and SARS-CoV-2 variants. The treatment: about 20 received Ad26.COV2.S at low or high dose, single or two shots; several received placebo; per-sample allocation not given. Sampling happened 63 days after the first vaccine or placebo injection. The protocol was immunoSEQ multiplex PCR, while the TCRdb copy is restricted to in-frame clones and leaves out a portion. Of a few hundred thousand clones in the sample, 90% were seen once. The source material was peripheral blood, sampled in a trial of Ad26.COV2.S vaccine versus placebo. The receptors derive from a person between 18 and 59 years old who received the Ad26.COV2.S COVID-19 vaccine or a placebo.

This clone has a single count. V is TRBV5-6 and J is TRBJ2-1; no firm D call. With 0 bases removed from V and 7 bases from J, the gap between germline ends came to 14 bases. Germline assignment: CDR1 SGHDT and CDR2 YYEEEE. This CDR3 spans 15 amino acids. The DNA of the CDR3 is TGTGCCAGCAGCTTGGGGACCAGCCTCTATAATGAGCAGTTCTTC. It translates to CASSLGTSLYNEQFF.

The chain links TRBV21-1 to TRBJ2-3. TRBV21-1 is an annotated pseudogene. The CDR3 consists of 14 residues. Here the CDR3 DNA reads TGTGCCAGCAGCAAAGTTGGGGGTGAAGATACGCAGTATTTT. This codes for CASSKVGGEDTQYF.

V and J are TRBV19 and TRBJ1-6, with 11 bases matching TRBD1. CDR3 size: 15 residues. Trimming removed 5 bases from V and 6 bases from J; junction bases left unmatched: 3. Germline CDR1 LNHDA, CDR2 SQIVND (reference sequence). CDR3 coding DNA: TGTGCCAGTAGTTCGGACAGGGGGCGTAATTCACCCCTCCACTTT. Amino acids: CASSSDRGRNSPLHF.

There are a few counts of this clone. The chain has TRBV11-2 and TRBJ2-2; TRBD2 aligns across 12 bases. CDR3 length equals 19 residues. Germline CDR1 and CDR2: SGHAT and FQNNGV. V lost 1 base, J lost 6 bases, and 12 bases stayed unmatched. CDR3 coding DNA: TGTGCCAGCAGCTTAGTCAGGTCTAGCGGGAGGGCCATCGCCGGGGAGCTGTTTTTT. This codes for CASSLVRSSGRAIAGELFF.

V gene TRBV11-3 combines with J gene TRBJ2-1; D gene unclear. The CDR3 is 15 amino acids. Trimming shortened V by 1 base and J by 8 bases, and 15 bases separated the two germline ends. Germline assignment: CDR1 SGHNT and CDR2 YENEEA. The CDR3 sequence: CASSLVGYRSDEQFF. The CDR3 nucleotides are TGTGCCAGCAGCTTAGTCGGCTATCGGAGCGATGAGCAGTTCTTC.

The chain carries TRBV28 and TRBJ2-5, with D possibly matching TRBD1 (5 bases). The V gene lost 1 base and the J gene lost 1 base, with 10 bases spanning the gap. The CDR3 spans 15 residues. Germline V gives CDR1 MDHEN, CDR2 SYDVKM. CDR3 nucleotides: TGTGCCAGCAGTTTATTCGGGCAGGGCCAAGAGACCCAGTACTTC. It encodes CASSLFGQGQETQYF.

This clone was seen only once. The chain is built from TRBV19 and TRBJ1-2; D is unclear. The CDR3 runs to 13 residues. V lost 8 bases to trimming and J lost 4 bases, with 14 bases between them. Germline loops: CDR1 LNHDA, CDR2 SQIVND (reference sequence). The CDR3 loop is CASSDIPSYGYTF. DNA of the CDR3: TGTGCCAGTTCCGACATCCCTTCCTATGGCTACACCTTC.

The gene calls are TRBV9 and TRBJ2-3, with D perhaps TRBD1 (6 bases). Germline CDR1 reads SGDLS; CDR2 reads YYNGEE. Trimming took 7 bases from V and 6 from J, leaving 12 bases between them. The CDR3 extends over 12 amino acids. The CDR3 protein is CASAQQGDTQYF. CDR3 DNA sequence: TGTGCCAGCGCGCAACAGGGTGATACGCAGTATTTT. The variable domain in full, with the rest retrieved from reference TRBV9 and TRBJ2-3, is DSGVTQTPKHLITATGQRVTLRCSPRSGDLSVYWYQQSLDQGLQFLIQYYNGEERAKGNILERFSAQQFPDLHSELNLSSLELGDSALYFCASAQQGDTQYFGPGTRLTVL.

The chain employs TRBV15 and TRBJ2-1, with TRBD1 matching 10 bases. The CDR3 contains 14 residues. CDR1 and CDR2 from the germline V gene are LNHNV and YYDKDF (reference sequence). Trimming at V came to 3 bases and at J to 6 bases, leaving 2 bases not matched to a gene. In DNA form, the CDR3 reads TGTGCCACCAGCAGGGGGGACAGGGGCAATGAGCAGTTCTTC. Translating gives CATSRGDRGNEQFF.

A remark on this clone: An end of the junction differs from the germline gene, which may be a read error. The J gene is TRBJ1-1, the V gene TRBV7-8; D not certain. The CDR3 extends over 13 amino acids. CDR1 and CDR2 from the germline V gene are SGHVS and FQNEAQ. CDR3 sequence: CASSVARNTEAFF. In nucleotides, the CDR3 is TGTGCCAGCAGCGTAGCCAGGAACACTGAAGCTTTCTTT. The full variable domain, rest sourced from reference TRBV7-8 and TRBJ1-1, is GAGVSQSPRYKVAKRGQDVALRCDPISGHVSLFWYQQALGQGPEFLTYFQNEAQLDKSGLPSDRFFAERPEGSVSTLKIQRTQQEDSAVYLCASSVARNTEAFFGQGTRLTVV.

For the CDR3, the DNA is TGTGCCAGCAGCTTGGATGCAGGGCTGAACACTGAAGCTTTCTTT. It codes for CASSLDAGLNTEAFF. The chain couples TRBV5-5 to TRBJ1-1; D perhaps matches TRBD1 (5 bases). Trimming removed 0 bases at V and 0 bases at J, with 9 bases between. The CDR3 runs to 15 residues. Germline CDR1 SGHKS, CDR2 YYEKEE (reference sequence).

Notes on this clone: This sample includes further DNA sequences coding for the same CDR3. The genes are TRBV7-9 and TRBJ2-2; D remains unclear. The CDR3 contains 12 residues. The germline V gene encodes CDR1 SEHNR and CDR2 FQNEAQ (reference sequence). V lost 2 bases and J 5 bases, leaving 3 bases between the germline ends. CDR3 loop: CASSLFTGELFF. The CDR3 nucleotides are TGTGCCAGCAGCTTATTTACCGGGGAGCTGTTTTTT.

CDR3 sequence (DNA): TGCGCCAGCAGCGAACCGACTAGCGGCACCTACAATGAGCAGTTCTTC. This encodes CASSEPTSGTYNEQFF. The chain is built from TRBV10-1 and TRBJ2-1, with 9 bases matching TRBD2. J lost 2 bases, V lost 6 bases, and 8 bases had no gene match. Germline V gives CDR1 WNHNN, CDR2 SYGVQD (reference sequence). The CDR3 length is 16 residues.

V is TRBV7-2 and J is TRBJ2-7, with 8 nucleotides matching TRBD1. This CDR3 region has 16 residues. CDR1 and CDR2 from the germline V gene are SGHTA and FQGNSA. Trimming at V came to 5 bases and at J to 6 bases, leaving 15 bases not matched to a gene. CDR3 residues: CASSLRTGLIWVEQYF. CDR3 nucleotide sequence: TGTGCCAGCAGCCTAAGGACAGGGCTCATTTGGGTCGAGCAGTACTTC. Full variable domain (rest looked up from reference TRBV7-2 and TRBJ2-7): GAGVSQSPSNKVTEKGKDVELRCDPISGHTALYWYRQSLGQGLEFLIYFQGNSAPDKSGLPSDRFSAERTGGSVSTLTIQRTQQEDSAVYLCASSLRTGLIWVEQYFGPGTRLTVT.

V gene TRBV4-3 combines with J gene TRBJ1-2; perhaps TRBD1 as D (6 bases). This CDR3 is built from 15 residues. The V gene lost 0 bases and the J gene lost 7 bases, with 15 bases spanning the gap. Germline CDR1 LGHNA, CDR2 YSLEER. Here the CDR3 DNA reads TGCGCCAGCAGCCAAGACGGTGGGGGGGCTCGTGGCTACACCTTC. Protein product: CASSQDGGGARGYTF.

The chain is built from TRBV19 and TRBJ1-5, with a tentative D call TRBD1 (5 bases). Germline-derived CDR1 and CDR2 are LNHDA and SQIVND (reference sequence). Trimming stripped 7 bases from V and 2 bases from J, with 15 bases between. The CDR3 loop spans 15 amino acids. The CDR3, as DNA: TGTGCCAGTAAAAAGGAGGGGCAGCGCAATCAGCCCCAGCATTTT. It codes for CASKKEGQRNQPQHF.

The rearrangement links TRBV12-5 to TRBJ2-2; 11 nucleotides agree with TRBD2. V lost 0 bases and J lost 5; bases outside the gene matches: 8. From germline, CDR1 is LGHNT and CDR2 FRNRAP. The CDR3 spans 18 residues. The chain's CDR3 is CASGLVLAGEQGTGELFF. For the CDR3, the DNA is TGTGCTAGTGGTTTGGTACTAGCGGGAGAACAGGGGACCGGGGAGCTGTTTTTT.

This clone was detected only once. The V and J genes are TRBV30 and TRBJ2-1, with 9 bases lining up with TRBD2. J was trimmed by 0 bases and V by 0 bases; bases with no gene match: 6. The CDR3 has 17 amino acids. CDR1 is GTSNPN, CDR2 SVGIG, per germline (reference sequence). The CDR3 spells CAWSVKPSGISYNEQFF. CDR3 sequence (DNA): TGTGCCTGGAGTGTGAAACCTAGCGGGATCTCCTACAATGAGCAGTTCTTC. Filled out from reference TRBV30 and TRBJ2-1, the complete variable domain reads SQTIHQWPATLVQPVGSPLSLECTVEGTSNPNLYWYRQAAGRGLQLLFYSVGIGQISSEVPQNLSASRPQDRQFILSSKKLLLSDSGFYLCAWSVKPSGISYNEQFFGPGTRLTVL.

The rearrangement links TRBV18 to TRBJ1-1; TRBD1 matches 10 bases. The CDR3 consists of 13 residues. The junction had 1 base not matched to a gene; V was cut back by 6 bases and J by 3 bases. In germline, CDR1 is KGHSH, CDR2 LQKENI. The CDR3 DNA sequence: TGTGCCAGCTCGGGGACAGGGGACACTGAAGCTTTCTTT. Translated, it gives CASSGTGDTEAFF.

The V call is TRBV7-3, the J call TRBJ2-3; the D gene is possibly TRBD1 (5 bases). The CDR3 is made up of 14 amino acids. Trimming removed 5 bases from V and 0 bases from J, with 9 bases in between. In germline, CDR1 is SGHTA, CDR2 FQGTGA. CDR3 bases: TGTGCCAGCAGCCGACAGTCCAGCACAGATACGCAGTATTTT. Translation: CASSRQSSTDTQYF.

This chain joins TRBV7-9 and TRBJ2-1; 7 bases fit TRBD1. The V gene's germline CDR1 is SEHNR and CDR2 FQNEAQ (reference sequence). The J segment lost 4 bases and the V segment lost 5 bases, leaving 11 bases of the junction unmatched. This CDR3 spans 16 amino acids. The CDR3 sequence is CASSIDRAYSYNEQFF. Written as DNA, the CDR3 is TGTGCCAGCAGCATCGACAGGGCCTATTCGTACAATGAGCAGTTCTTC.